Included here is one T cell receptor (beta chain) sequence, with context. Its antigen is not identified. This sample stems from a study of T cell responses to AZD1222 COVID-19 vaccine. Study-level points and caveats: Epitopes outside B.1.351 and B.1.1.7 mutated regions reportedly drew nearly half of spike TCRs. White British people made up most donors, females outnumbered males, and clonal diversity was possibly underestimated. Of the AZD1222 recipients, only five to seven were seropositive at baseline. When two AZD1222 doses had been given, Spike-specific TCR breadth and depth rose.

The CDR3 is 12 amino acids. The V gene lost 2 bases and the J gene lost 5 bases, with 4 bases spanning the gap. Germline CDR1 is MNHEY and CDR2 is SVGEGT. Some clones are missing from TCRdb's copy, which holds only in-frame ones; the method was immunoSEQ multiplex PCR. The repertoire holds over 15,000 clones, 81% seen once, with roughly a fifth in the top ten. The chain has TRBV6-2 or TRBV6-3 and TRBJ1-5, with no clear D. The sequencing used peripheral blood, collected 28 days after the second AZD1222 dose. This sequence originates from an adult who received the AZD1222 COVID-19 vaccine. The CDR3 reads CASSYPHQPQHF. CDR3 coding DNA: TGTGCCAGCAGTTACCCTCATCAGCCCCAGCATTTT.